Listed below are T cell receptor beta chains from one sample, sequenced in a study of blood T cells in healthy people across ages. TCRdb called the 5' RACE reads again in MiXCR, with one record for every CDR3 protein. The sample lists 1,500,000 or so distinct CDR3 sequences, approximately 60% seen once, with over 5.5% in the top ten. The sample consisted of blood. These receptors were taken from a man aged 18 to 30 in good health. Both conserved end residues are part of each CDR3. The D gene is left open where the match is weak. Clone size is not always given. Where it is, it says once, few, many or a class for expanded clones.

clone size	V gene	D gene	J gene	CDR3 DNA	CDR3 protein
NA	TRBV28	NA	TRBJ2-7	TGTGCCAGCAGCCAGGACGGGCACTACGAGCAGTACTTC	CASSQDGHYEQYF
NA	TRBV6-6	TRBD1	TRBJ1-2	TGTGCTACAAGCCGCGGACAGGGGCAATCTAACTATGGCTACACCTTC	CATSRGQGQSNYGYTF
NA	TRBV7-6	NA	TRBJ2-3	TGTGCCAGCAGCTTGACAGCTGGCACAGATACGCAGTATTTT	CASSLTAGTDTQYF
few	TRBV10-3	NA	TRBJ2-4	TGTGCCATCGGGGGGCCGCAAAACATTCAGTACTTC	CAIGGPQNIQYF
NA	TRBV5-1	TRBD1	TRBJ1-4	TGCGCCAGCAGCTTGCAACCGGGACAGGGGAATGAAAAACTGTTTTTT	CASSLQPGQGNEKLFF
NA	TRBV13	NA	TRBJ2-5	TGTGCCAGCAGCTTAAGCGTCCTCCCGTGGGAGCAGTACTTC	CASSLSVLPWEQYF
few	TRBV10-3	NA	TRBJ2-5	TGTGCCATCAGTGGTGGTGGCGCAGAAGAGACCCAGTACTTC	CAISGGGAEETQYF
NA	TRBV12-5	TRBD1	TRBJ2-6	TGTGCTAGTGGTTTCTCTCCTGGATACAGGGGTGAAGCCAACGTCCTGACTTTC	CASGFSPGYRGEANVLTF
few	TRBV20-1	NA	TRBJ1-2	TGCAGTGCCCCCCCAGGGGTTCGTAACTATGGCTACACCTTC	CSAPPGVRNYGYTF
NA	TRBV20-1	NA	TRBJ2-7	TGCAGTGCTAGTGTGTTCTCCTACGAGCAGTACTTC	CSASVFSYEQYF